The rows below give T cell receptor beta chains drawn from one sample of a study of T cells after yellow fever vaccination. MiXCR was run by TCRdb on the 5' RACE reads, yielding one entry per CDR3 protein. The sample carries over 250,000 distinct CDR3 sequences, about 4% recorded once. The material sequenced was PBMCs, taken 5 days after the yellow fever booster vaccination. The receptors stem from a man aged 18 to 30 who received the YFV17D yellow fever vaccine. CDR3s include the opening cysteine and the closing phenylalanine or tryptophan. A D gene is named only where the DNA matches it firmly. A clone size is listed for some rows: how often the clone was seen (once, few, many), or a class if it is expanded.

J gene | D gene | clone size | V gene | CDR3 DNA | CDR3 protein
TRBJ2-2 | . | few | TRBV9 | TGTGCCAGCAGCGTAGAAAGGGAATTCTACACCGGGGAGCTGTTTTTT | CASSVEREFYTGELFF
TRBJ1-2 | TRBD1 | . | TRBV4-3 | TGCGCCAGCAGCCAGTACCTGACAGGGGGGGGTTATGGCTACACCTTC | CASSQYLTGGGYGYTF
TRBJ1-2 | . | few | TRBV28 | TGTGCCAGCAGTTTTCACCAGGACCACGACTATGGCTACACCTTC | CASSFHQDHDYGYTF
TRBJ2-1 | . | few | TRBV18 | TGTGCCAGCTCACCGGGGGGGGCCTTTGGTGAGCAGTTCTTC | CASSPGGAFGEQFF
TRBJ2-5 | . | many | TRBV7-3 | TGTGCCAGCAGCTTAAGCAACGAGAGGGAGACCCAGTACTTC | CASSLSNERETQYF
TRBJ2-7 | . | . | TRBV29-1 | TGCAGCGTTCGGCCGGACGAGGGGGGCGAGCAGTACTTC | CSVRPDEGGEQYF
TRBJ1-5 | TRBD1 | . | TRBV2 | TGTGCCAGCAGAAAACAGGGGGTACGACAGCCCCAGCATTTT | CASRKQGVRQPQHF
TRBJ2-1 | . | . | TRBV4-1 | TGCGCCAGCAGCCAGTCCTTAAGTGAGCAGTTCTTC | CASSQSLSEQFF
TRBJ2-1 | . | . | TRBV6-5 | TGTGCCAGCAGTTACTCCGGGACCGTGGGGTACAATGAGCAGTTCTTC | CASSYSGTVGYNEQFF
TRBJ1-2 | . | few | TRBV25-1 | TGTGCCAGCAAGCAGGAACGATGGGATGGCTACACCTTC | CASKQERWDGYTF
TRBJ1-4 | . | few | TRBV3-1 | TGTGCCAGCAGCCAAGATAGGAATGAAAAACTGTTTTTT | CASSQDRNEKLFF
TRBJ1-2 | . | many | TRBV4-3 | TGCGCCAGCAGCTCAATCCCCACTACCTCTCATCGGACATACTATGGCTACACCTTC | CASSSIPTTSHRTYYGYTF
TRBJ1-6 | . | many | TRBV4-2 | TGTGCCAGCAGCCAAGAACAGCAGAGCTCCTATAATTCACCCCTCCACTTT | CASSQEQQSSYNSPLHF
TRBJ2-1 | . | . | TRBV10-3 | TGTGCCATGGGAACGAACAATGAGCAGTTCTTC | CAMGTNNEQFF
TRBJ2-7 | TRBD1 | . | TRBV6-5 | TGTGCCAGCAGAGGACAGGGACTCGAGCAGTACTTC | CASRGQGLEQYF
TRBJ1-4 | . | many | TRBV4-1 | TGCGCCAGCAGCCAAGACGGTGAAAAACTGTTTTTT | CASSQDGEKLFF
TRBJ2-1 | . | . | TRBV12-3/TRBV12-4 | TGTGCCAGCAGTTTACCGTCGCCCTACAATGAGCAGTTCTTC | CASSLPSPYNEQFF
TRBJ2-5 | . | few | TRBV5-8 | TGTGCCAGCAGGGCGGGGACGAGGGAGACCCAGTACTTC | CASRAGTRETQYF
TRBJ1-2 | TRBD1 | . | TRBV7-9 | TGTGCCAGCAGCTTACCGGGACAGGTGGTTTATGGCTACACCTTC | CASSLPGQVVYGYTF
TRBJ2-7 | . | many | TRBV6-5 | TGTGCCAGCAGTTACTCGACTGTCGGCGGCTACGAGCAGTACTTC | CASSYSTVGGYEQYF
TRBJ2-6 | . | few | TRBV20-1 | TGCAGTGCTAGAGTAGGGCTCGGGGCCAACGTCCTGACTTTC | CSARVGLGANVLTF
TRBJ2-1 | . | . | TRBV6-2/TRBV6-3 | TGTGCCAGCCGCAAAGAGGGCTCCTACAATGAGCAGTTCTTC | CASRKEGSYNEQFF
TRBJ2-7 | TRBD2 | . | TRBV20-1 | TGCAGTGCCACGGTAGCGGGGGGGTCTCCCTACGAGCAGTACTTC | CSATVAGGSPYEQYF
TRBJ1-5 | . | many | TRBV6-6 | TGTGCCAGCAGACCCGGGACTAATCAGCCCCAGCATTTT | CASRPGTNQPQHF
TRBJ1-4 | . | . | TRBV4-2 | TGTGCCAGCAGCCCTCCGGGAGAAAAACTGTTTTTT | CASSPPGEKLFF
TRBJ1-2 | . | . | TRBV6-5 | TGTGCCAGCAGTTATGGCGGTGCGGGCTATGGCTACACCTTC | CASSYGGAGYGYTF
TRBJ2-7 | TRBD1 | many | TRBV6-6 | TGTGCCAGCAGTTACTCGGGGCCCCAGGGGGTTTACCACGAGCAGTACTTC | CASSYSGPQGVYHEQYF
TRBJ2-3 | . | few | TRBV18 | TGTGCCAGCTCCGCGGAAGGGACCCGCACAGATACGCAGTATTTT | CASSAEGTRTDTQYF
TRBJ2-1 | TRBD1 | many | TRBV10-3 | TGTGCCATCAGTGCACAGGGGGATGATGAGCAGTTCTTC | CAISAQGDDEQFF
TRBJ1-6 | TRBD1 | many | TRBV7-2 | TGTGCCAGAAGGGACAGTCCCAATTCACCCCTCCACTTT | CARRDSPNSPLHF
TRBJ1-1 | . | many | TRBV6-2/TRBV6-3 | TGTGCCAGCAGTTACTATCCTCCTGAAGCTTTCTTT | CASSYYPPEAFF
TRBJ2-5 | . | few | TRBV18 | TGTGCCAGCTCACCTCAGTTCCGGGGCGAGACCCAGTACTTC | CASSPQFRGETQYF
TRBJ2-1 | . | few | TRBV4-3 | TGCGCCAGCAGCCAAGATCTGTATGGTCGGGCCGGGGATCAGTTCTTC | CASSQDLYGRAGDQFF
TRBJ2-4 | . | few | TRBV6-5 | TGTGCCAGCAGTCCCTCTTTGGCCAAAAACATTCAGTACTTC | CASSPSLAKNIQYF